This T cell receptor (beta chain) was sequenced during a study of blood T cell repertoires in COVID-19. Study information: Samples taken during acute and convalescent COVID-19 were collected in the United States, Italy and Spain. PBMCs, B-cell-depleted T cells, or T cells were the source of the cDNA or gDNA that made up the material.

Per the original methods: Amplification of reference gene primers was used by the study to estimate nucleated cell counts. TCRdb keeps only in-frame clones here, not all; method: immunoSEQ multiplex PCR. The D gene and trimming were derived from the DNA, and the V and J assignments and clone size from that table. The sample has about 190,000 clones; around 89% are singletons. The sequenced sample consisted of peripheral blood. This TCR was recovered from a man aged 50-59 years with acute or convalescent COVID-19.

CDR3 sequence (DNA): TGTGCCAGCAGCGTAGCGCTAGCGGGGCACACAGATACGCAGTATTTT. As protein: CASSVALAGHTDTQYF. The chain uses TRBV9 and TRBJ2-3, with 9 bases lining up with TRBD2. Germline CDR1 SGDLS, CDR2 YYNGEE. The trim removed 0 bases at V and 2 bases at J, leaving 4 bases unmatched. This CDR3 comprises 16 residues.